This TCR beta chain was documented in a study of CD8 T cells in ankylosing spondylitis (dated by TCRdb to between 2016 and 2019). Broadly, across the study: The study profiled T cell receptor beta repertoires in healthy donors and ankylosing spondylitis patients to find disease-linked TCR variants. The full study cohort comprised 25 ankylosing spondylitis patients and about a hundred healthy donors. Peripheral blood was sampled, and synovial fluid was additionally collected from ankylosing spondylitis patients.

In this sample, this clonotype turned up a few times. It has no known antigen specificity. Per-base quality was not reported, and no clone a single base away is much larger than it. General conclusions and limits of the study: Some of the motif variants had been reported before in the synovial fluid and blood of reactive arthritis patients, a finding that suggests common disease-initiation mechanisms. Blood from ankylosing spondylitis patients appeared to be characterized by a TCR beta motif made up of under ten highly homologous amino acid variants. A CD8+ phenotype was shown by the disease-linked clones, which were found at relatively low frequencies in peripheral blood. Significant enrichment of the disease-linked clones was reported in matched synovial fluid samples from ankylosing spondylitis patients.

Trimming takes 6 bases from V and 2 bases from J, and the germline ends sit 14 bases apart. Including cysteine and phenylalanine, the CDR3 has 13 amino acids. Kept here is only the CDR3 DNA, which spans 39 bases and is read in frame from base 1. In the germline V gene (reference sequence), CDR1 corresponds to DFQATT and CDR2 to SNEGSKA. Sequencing took place on an Illumina HiSeq 2500. Quantitative 5'-RACE with molecular barcodes was the method used to prepare the TCR beta libraries. The original pipeline was this. Disease-linked TCR variants were identified with a new computational method built on a probabilistic model of VDJ rearrangement. Through fastp at Q25 and MiXCR, TCRdb rebuilt clones from the public reads, retaining in-frame beta chains. Every CDR3 protein is listed once, alongside the most common genes and DNA of its rows. TCRdb's processing, not the authors' own work, is the source of the V and J calls. The sample includes some 450,000 distinct CDR3 sequences, with roughly a sixth observed a single time. The top ten clonotypes cover approximately 0.97% of the sample.

The material sequenced was blood, either unsorted or a sorted T cell fraction (not recorded which). The TCR sequence derives from a male donor with ankylosing spondylitis. The V and J segments used are TRBV20-1 and TRBJ2-7, with TRBD2 as a weak D call on 7 bases. The sequenced DNA is TGCAGTGCCAGCGGGGACACCACCTACGAGCAGTACTTC. This encodes CSASGDTTYEQYF.